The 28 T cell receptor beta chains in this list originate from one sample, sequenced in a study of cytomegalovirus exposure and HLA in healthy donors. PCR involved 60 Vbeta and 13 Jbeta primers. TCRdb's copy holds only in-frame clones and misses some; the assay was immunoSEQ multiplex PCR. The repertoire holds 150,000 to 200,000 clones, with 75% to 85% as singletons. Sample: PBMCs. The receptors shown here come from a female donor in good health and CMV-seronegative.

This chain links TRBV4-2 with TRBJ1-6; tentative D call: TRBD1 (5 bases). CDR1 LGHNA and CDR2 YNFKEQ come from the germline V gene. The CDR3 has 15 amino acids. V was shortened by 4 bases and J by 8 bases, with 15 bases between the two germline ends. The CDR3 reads CASSLELGGDSPLHF. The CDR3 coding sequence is TGTGCCAGCAGCCTAGAGCTCGGGGGGGATTCACCCCTCCACTTT.

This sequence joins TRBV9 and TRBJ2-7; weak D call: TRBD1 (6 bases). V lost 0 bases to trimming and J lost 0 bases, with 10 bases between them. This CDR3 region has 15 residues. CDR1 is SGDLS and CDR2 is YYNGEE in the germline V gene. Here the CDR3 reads CASSVGTVNSYEQYF. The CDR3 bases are TGTGCCAGCAGCGTAGGGACAGTTAACTCCTACGAGCAGTACTTC. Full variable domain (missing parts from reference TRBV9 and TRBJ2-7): DSGVTQTPKHLITATGQRVTLRCSPRSGDLSVYWYQQSLDQGLQFLIQYYNGEERAKGNILERFSAQQFPDLHSELNLSSLELGDSALYFCASSVGTVNSYEQYFGPGTRLTVT.

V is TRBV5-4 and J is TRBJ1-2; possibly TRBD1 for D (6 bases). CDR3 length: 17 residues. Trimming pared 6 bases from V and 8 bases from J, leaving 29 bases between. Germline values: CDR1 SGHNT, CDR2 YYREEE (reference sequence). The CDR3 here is CASTFDQGLRVSMGYTF. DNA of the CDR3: TGTGCCAGCACCTTTGACCAGGGGTTGCGGGTTTCAATGGGCTACACCTTC.

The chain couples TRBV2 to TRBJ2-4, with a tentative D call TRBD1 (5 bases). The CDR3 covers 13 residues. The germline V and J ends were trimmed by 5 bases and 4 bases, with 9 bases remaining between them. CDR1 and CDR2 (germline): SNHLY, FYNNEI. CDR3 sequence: CASSPTGKNIQYF. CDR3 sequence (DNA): TGTGCCAGCAGTCCTACAGGAAAAAACATTCAGTACTTC.

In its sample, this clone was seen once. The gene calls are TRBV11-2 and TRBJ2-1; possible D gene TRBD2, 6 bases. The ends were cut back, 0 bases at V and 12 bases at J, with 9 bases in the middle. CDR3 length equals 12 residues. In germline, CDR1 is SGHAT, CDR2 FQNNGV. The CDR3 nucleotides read TGTGCCAGCAGCTTAGAGCGGGGCCTGCAGTTCTTC. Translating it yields CASSLERGLQFF.

The CDR3 here is CASSPSGQGYGYTF. In DNA form, the CDR3 reads TGTGCCAGCAGCCCATCCGGCCAGGGGTATGGCTACACCTTC. The chain couples TRBV9 to TRBJ1-2, with D perhaps matching TRBD1 (6 bases). V shed 4 bases and J shed 5 bases, with 15 bases lying between them. Per the germline V gene, CDR1 is SGDLS and CDR2 is YYNGEE. The CDR3 spans 14 residues. Full variable domain (outside the CDR3, taken from reference TRBV9 and TRBJ1-2): DSGVTQTPKHLITATGQRVTLRCSPRSGDLSVYWYQQSLDQGLQFLIQYYNGEERAKGNILERFSAQQFPDLHSELNLSSLELGDSALYFCASSPSGQGYGYTFGSGTRLTVV.

The CDR3 coding sequence is TGTGCCAGCAGCTTAAGCGGGAAGAATTACGAGCAGTACTTC. Amino acid sequence: CASSLSGKNYEQYF. The gene calls are TRBV11-3 and TRBJ2-7, with 7 bases lining up with TRBD2. The CDR3 totals 14 residues. Germline-derived CDR1 and CDR2 are SGHNT and YENEEA. Trimming cost V 2 bases and J 4 bases; bases outside gene matches: 5.

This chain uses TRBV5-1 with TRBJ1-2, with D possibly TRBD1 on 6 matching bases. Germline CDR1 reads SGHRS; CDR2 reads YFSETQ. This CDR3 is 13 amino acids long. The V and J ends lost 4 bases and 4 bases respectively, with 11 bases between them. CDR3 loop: CASSATGTYGYTF. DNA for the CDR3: TGCGCCAGCAGCGCCACAGGGACCTATGGCTACACCTTC.

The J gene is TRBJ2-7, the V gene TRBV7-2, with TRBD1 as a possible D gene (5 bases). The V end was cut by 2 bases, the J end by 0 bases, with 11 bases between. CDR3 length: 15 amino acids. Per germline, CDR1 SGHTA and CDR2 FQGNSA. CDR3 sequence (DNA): TGTGCCAGCAGCTTATCAGGGCACCCCTCCTACGAGCAGTACTTC. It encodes CASSLSGHPSYEQYF.

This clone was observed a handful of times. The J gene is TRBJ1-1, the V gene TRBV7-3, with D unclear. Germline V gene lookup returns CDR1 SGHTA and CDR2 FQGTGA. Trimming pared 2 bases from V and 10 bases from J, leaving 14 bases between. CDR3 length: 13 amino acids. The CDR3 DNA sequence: TGTGCCAGCAGCTTAGGTAGGGAGTGGAGAGCTTTCTTT. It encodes CASSLGREWRAFF.

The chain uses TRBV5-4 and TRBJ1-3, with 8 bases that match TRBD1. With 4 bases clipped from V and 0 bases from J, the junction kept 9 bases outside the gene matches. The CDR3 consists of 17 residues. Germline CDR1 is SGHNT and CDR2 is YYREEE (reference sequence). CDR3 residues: CASSTRTGPTSGNTIYF. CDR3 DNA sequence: TGTGCCAGCAGCACTCGGACAGGGCCCACCTCTGGAAACACCATATATTTT.

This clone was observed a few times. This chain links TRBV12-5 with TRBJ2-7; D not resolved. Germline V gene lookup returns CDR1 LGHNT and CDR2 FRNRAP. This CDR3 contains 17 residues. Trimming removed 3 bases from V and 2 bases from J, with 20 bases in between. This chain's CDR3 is CASGFSTSLSATYEQYF. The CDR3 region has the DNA TGTGCTAGTGGTTTTTCAACCTCCCTGAGCGCCACCTACGAGCAGTACTTC.

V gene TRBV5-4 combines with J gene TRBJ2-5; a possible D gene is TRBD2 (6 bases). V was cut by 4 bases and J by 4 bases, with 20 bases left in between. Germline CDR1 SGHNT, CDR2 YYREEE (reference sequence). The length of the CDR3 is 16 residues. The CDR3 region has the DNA TGTGCCAGCAGCCTACAAATGACTAGTTGGGGAGAGACCCAGTACTTC. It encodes CASSLQMTSWGETQYF.

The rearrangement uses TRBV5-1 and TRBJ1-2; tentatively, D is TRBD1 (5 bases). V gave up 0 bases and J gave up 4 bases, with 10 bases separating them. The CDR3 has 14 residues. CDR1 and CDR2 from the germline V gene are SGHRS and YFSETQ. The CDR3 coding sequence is TGCGCCAGCAGCTTGGTAGGCAGGGTCTATGGCTACACCTTC. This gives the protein CASSLVGRVYGYTF.

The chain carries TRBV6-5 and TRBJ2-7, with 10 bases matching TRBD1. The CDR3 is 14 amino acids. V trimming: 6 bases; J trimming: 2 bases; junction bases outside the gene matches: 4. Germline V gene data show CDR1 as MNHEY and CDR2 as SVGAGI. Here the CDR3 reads CASRHGQGAYEQYF. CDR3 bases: TGTGCCAGCAGGCACGGACAGGGGGCCTACGAGCAGTACTTC.

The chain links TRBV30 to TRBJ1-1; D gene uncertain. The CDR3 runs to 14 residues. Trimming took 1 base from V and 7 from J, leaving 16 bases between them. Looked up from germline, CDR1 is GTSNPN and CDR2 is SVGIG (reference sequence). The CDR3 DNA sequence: TGTGCCTGGAGTGCCGGGAGACTGCTTGGTGAAGCTTTCTTT. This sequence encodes CAWSAGRLLGEAFF.

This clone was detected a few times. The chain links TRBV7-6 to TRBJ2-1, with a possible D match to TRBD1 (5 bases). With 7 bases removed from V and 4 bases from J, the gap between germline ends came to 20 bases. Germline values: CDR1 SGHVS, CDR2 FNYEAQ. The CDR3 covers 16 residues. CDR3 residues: CASNSRRQGWYNEQFF. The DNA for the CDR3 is TGTGCCAGCAACTCTCGTCGGCAGGGATGGTACAATGAGCAGTTCTTC.

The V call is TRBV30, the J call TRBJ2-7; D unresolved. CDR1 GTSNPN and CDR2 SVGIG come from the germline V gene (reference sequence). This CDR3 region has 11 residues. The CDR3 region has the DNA TGTGCTTTCCACTTCTCCTACGAGCAGTACTTC. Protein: CAFHFSYEQYF.

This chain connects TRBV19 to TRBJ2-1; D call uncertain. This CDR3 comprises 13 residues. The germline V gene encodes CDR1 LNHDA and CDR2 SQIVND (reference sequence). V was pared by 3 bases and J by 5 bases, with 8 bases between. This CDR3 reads CASSIWADNEQFF. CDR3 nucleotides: TGTGCCAGTAGTATCTGGGCAGACAATGAGCAGTTCTTC.

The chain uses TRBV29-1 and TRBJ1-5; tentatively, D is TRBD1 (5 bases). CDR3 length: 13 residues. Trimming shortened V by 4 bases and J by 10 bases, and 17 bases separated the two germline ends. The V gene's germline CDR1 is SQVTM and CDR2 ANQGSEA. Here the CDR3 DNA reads TGCAGCGTTGGGTCCGGTAGGGGTGGACCCCAGCATTTT. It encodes CSVGSGRGGPQHF.

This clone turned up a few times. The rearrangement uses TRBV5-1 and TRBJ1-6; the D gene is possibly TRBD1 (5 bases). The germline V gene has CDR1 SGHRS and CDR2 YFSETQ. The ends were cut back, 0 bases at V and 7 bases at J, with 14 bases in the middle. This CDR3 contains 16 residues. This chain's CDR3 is CASSLAGAGRNSPLHF. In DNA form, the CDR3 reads TGCGCCAGCAGCTTGGCCGGGGCAGGGAGGAATTCACCCCTCCACTTT.

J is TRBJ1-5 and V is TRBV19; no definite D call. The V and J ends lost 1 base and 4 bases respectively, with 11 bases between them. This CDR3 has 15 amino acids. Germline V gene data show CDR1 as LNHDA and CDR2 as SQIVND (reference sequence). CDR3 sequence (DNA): TGTGCCAGTAGTATAGGGGCGGGGTGGAATCAGCCCCAGCATTTT. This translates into CASSIGAGWNQPQHF.

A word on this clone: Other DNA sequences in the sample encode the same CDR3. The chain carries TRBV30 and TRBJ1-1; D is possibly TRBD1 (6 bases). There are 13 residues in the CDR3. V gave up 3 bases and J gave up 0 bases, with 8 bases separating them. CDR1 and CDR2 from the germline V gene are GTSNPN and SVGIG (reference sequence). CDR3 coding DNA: TGTGCCTGGAGGAGGACAGTGAACACTGAAGCTTTCTTT. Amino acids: CAWRRTVNTEAFF.

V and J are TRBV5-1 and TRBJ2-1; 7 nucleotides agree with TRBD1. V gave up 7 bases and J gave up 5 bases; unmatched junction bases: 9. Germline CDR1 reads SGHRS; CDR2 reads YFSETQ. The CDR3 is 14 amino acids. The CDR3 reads CASRSGTANNEQFF. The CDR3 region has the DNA TGCGCCAGCCGCTCTGGGACAGCGAACAATGAGCAGTTCTTC.

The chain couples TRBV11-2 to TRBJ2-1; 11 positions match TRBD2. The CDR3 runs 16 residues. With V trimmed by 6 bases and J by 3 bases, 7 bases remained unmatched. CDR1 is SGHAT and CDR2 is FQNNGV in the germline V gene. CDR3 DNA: TGTGCCAGCAGGCGAATAGCGGGAGGGGTCTACAATGAGCAGTTCTTC. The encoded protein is CASRRIAGGVYNEQFF.

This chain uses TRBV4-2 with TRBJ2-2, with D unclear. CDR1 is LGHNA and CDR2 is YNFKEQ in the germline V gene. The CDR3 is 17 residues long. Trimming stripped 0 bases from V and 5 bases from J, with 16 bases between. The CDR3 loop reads CASSQDLVGALTGELFF. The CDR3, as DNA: TGTGCCAGCAGCCAAGATTTGGTCGGAGCCCTAACCGGGGAGCTGTTTTTT.

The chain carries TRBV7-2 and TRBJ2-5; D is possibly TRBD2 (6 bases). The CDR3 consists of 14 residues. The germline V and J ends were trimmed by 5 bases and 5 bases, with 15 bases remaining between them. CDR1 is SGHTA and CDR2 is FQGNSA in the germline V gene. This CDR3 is CASSGGPFRETQYF. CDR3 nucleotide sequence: TGTGCCAGCAGCGGAGGGCCGTTCCGGGAGACCCAGTACTTC.

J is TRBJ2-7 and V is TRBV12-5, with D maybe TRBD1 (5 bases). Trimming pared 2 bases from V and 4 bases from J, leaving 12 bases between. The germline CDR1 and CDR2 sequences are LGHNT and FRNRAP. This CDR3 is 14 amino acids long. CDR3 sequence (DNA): TGTGCTAGTGGTTTGACTCGAACAGGATACGAGCAGTACTTC. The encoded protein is CASGLTRTGYEQYF. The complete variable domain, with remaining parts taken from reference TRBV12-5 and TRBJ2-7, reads DARVTQTPRHKVTEMGQEVTMRCQPILGHNTVFWYRQTMMQGLELLAYFRNRAPLDDSGMPKDRFSAEMPDATLATLKIQPSEPRDSAVYFCASGLTRTGYEQYFGPGTRLTVT.